This TCR beta chain was retrieved from a study of cytomegalovirus exposure and HLA in healthy donors. Whole-study results and caveats: The authors listed roughly 150 TCR beta chains as cytomegalovirus-associated. CMV antigen specificity was confirmed in vitro for a few CMV-associated chains. Published work reported that the classifier diagnosed cytomegalovirus status with high specificity and sensitivity.

Sequenced by immunoSEQ multiplex PCR; TCRdb stores in-frame clones only, minus some. This sample has some 110,000 clones; about 87% occur once, and the top ten carry approximately 2%. The length of the CDR3 is 12 residues. The V gene's germline CDR1 is ENHRY and CDR2 SYGVKD. Trimming shortened V by 0 bases and J by 10 bases, and 7 bases separated the two germline ends. On this clone itself: Its specificity is unknown.

The V and J genes are TRBV10-3 and TRBJ2-1, with D uncertain. The sequenced sample consisted of PBMCs. This TCR came from a man younger than 35 in good health and CMV-seronegative. The DNA for the CDR3 is TGTGCCATCAGTGAGTCGGCCGAAGAGCAGTTCTTC. As protein: CAISESAEEQFF.